This is a list of T cell receptor beta chains from one sample in a study of radiotherapy plus CTLA-4 blockade in lung cancer. The protocol was immunoSEQ multiplex PCR, while the TCRdb copy is restricted to in-frame clones and leaves out a portion. The table lists about 62,000 clones, 65% to 85% of them singletons. The specimen was peripheral blood, collected from a patient treated with radiotherapy plus ipilimumab. These receptors all come from a human donor with non-small cell lung cancer who had a complete response to radiotherapy plus ipilimumab. The CDR3 runs from the conserved cysteine through the conserved F or W. A D gene is named only where the DNA matches it firmly. Some rows have no size entry. The others give once, few or many, or a class for an expanded clone.

>TRBV28|NA|NA|TRBJ1-4
TGTGTTAGCGGGACGCCCGCGGGCGAAAAACTGTTTTTT
CVSGTPAGEKLFF
>TRBV7-9|NA|NA|TRBJ2-3
TGTGCCAGCAGCCCGACCCCCAGCGCGGCCCCCACAGATACGCAGTATTTT
CASSPTPSAAPTDTQYF
>TRBV9|NA|NA|TRBJ1-6
TGTGCCAGCAGCGTAGTCTCCGGGACTGGTTCACCCCTCCACTTT
CASSVVSGTGSPLHF
>TRBV19|NA|TRBD2|TRBJ2-7
TGTGCCAGCTCTGACTCGGGTAGCGGGAGGATCGAGCAGTACTTC
CASSDSGSGRIEQYF
>TRBV28|medium-sized|NA|TRBJ2-7
TGTGCCAGCAGATTAAGGAGTCTCTACGAGCAGTACTTC
CASRLRSLYEQYF
>TRBV7-2|few|TRBD1|TRBJ1-6
TGTGCCAGCAGCCCCGTGGGGACAGGGTTTTCACCCCTCCACTTT
CASSPVGTGFSPLHF
>TRBV30|NA|TRBD2|TRBJ2-7
TGTGCCTGGAGTCTGGGGGGGGTCTCCTACGAGCAGTACTTC
CAWSLGGVSYEQYF
>TRBV7-2|NA|TRBD1|TRBJ1-1
TGTGCCAGCAGCTCACCGGACAGGGCCACTGAAGCTTTCTTT
CASSSPDRATEAFF
>TRBV5-1|NA|TRBD2|TRBJ2-3
TGCGCCAGCAGTACTGGACTAGCCGAGACAGATACGCAGTATTTT
CASSTGLAETDTQYF
>TRBV29-1|NA|TRBD1|TRBJ2-1
TGCAGCGTTCGGACAGGGGCCTCCTACAATGAGCAGTTCTTC
CSVRTGASYNEQFF
>TRBV6-4|NA|TRBD2|TRBJ2-7
TGTGCCAGCAGCCGACTAGCGGGAGTGGACGAGCAGTACTTC
CASSRLAGVDEQYF
>TRBV7-2|NA|NA|TRBJ1-6
TGTGCCAGCAGCTTAGGGACAAGCAATTCACCCCTCCACTTT
CASSLGTSNSPLHF
>TRBV2|NA|NA|TRBJ1-3
TGTGCCAGCAGTGGGGCAGACCTCTCTGGAAACACCATATATTTT
CASSGADLSGNTIYF
>TRBV4-1|few|TRBD1|TRBJ1-1
TGCGCCAGCAGCCAGGACAGGGGGCGAGCTTTCTTT
CASSQDRGRAFF
>TRBV4-1|few|NA|TRBJ1-4
TGCGCCAGCAGCCAATACAGGGTCCTTAATGAAAAACTGTTTTTT
CASSQYRVLNEKLFF
>TRBV10-3|few|NA|TRBJ1-4
TGTGCCATCAGTGAAACGGGTGGACAGCGCGGTGAAAAACTGTTTTTT
CAISETGGQRGEKLFF
>TRBV19|NA|NA|TRBJ2-7
TGTGCCACCAGAGAGGGGGGCGGGAGATCTTACGAACAGTACTTC
CATREGGGRSYEQYF
>TRBV7-2|NA|NA|TRBJ1-3
TGTGCCAGCAGCTCACCCCGGGGGTTTGGAAACACCATATATTTT
CASSSPRGFGNTIYF